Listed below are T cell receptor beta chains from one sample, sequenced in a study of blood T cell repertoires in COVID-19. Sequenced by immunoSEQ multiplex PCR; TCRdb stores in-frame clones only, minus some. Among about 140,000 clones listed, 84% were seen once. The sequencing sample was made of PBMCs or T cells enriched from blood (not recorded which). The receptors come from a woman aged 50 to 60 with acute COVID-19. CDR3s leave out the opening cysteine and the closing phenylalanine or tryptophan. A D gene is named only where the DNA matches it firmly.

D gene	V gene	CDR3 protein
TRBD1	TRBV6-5	ASSMDRDLSYEQY
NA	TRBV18	ASSPRGAGELF
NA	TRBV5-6	ASSLTQVNTEAF
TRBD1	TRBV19	ATKIRRQGADGYT
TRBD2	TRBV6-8	ASSRTSGRTDTQY
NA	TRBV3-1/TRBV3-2	ASSVLSYEQY
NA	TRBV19	ASSNHGGMVTDTQY
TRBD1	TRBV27	ASSFGTGQYEQY
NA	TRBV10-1	ASSESSAAYEQY
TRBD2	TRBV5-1	ASSPGLAGEVDTQY
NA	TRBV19	ASSIDPRGGWRAF
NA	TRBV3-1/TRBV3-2	ASSPTPGDTEAF
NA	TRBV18	ASSRDWGDQY
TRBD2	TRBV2	ASRELAGGRGWNEQF
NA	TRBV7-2	ASSLEGGHVYGYT
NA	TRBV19	ASSIGGQTWEQY
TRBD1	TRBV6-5	ASSYERGQGYEQY
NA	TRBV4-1	ASSQDNMGPSYEQY
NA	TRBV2	ASSEFRPGDNEQF
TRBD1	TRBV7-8	ASSLKGQGAGEKLF
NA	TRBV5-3	ARSLGVYSNQPQH
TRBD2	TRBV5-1	ASSLVIGGRYEQF
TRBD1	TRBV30	AWSVGGQAGEQY
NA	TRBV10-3	AISESGSGGAF
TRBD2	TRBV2	ASRAPLAGGPSNEQF
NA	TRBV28	ASGFLPLH
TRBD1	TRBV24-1	ATSDDRVGSYNEQF
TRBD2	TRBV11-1	ASSLGGRALADTQY
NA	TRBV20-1	SASFPGGHGYT
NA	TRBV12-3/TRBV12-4	ASSTAVIDEQY
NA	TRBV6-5	ASSYGGASGYEQY
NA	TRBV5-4	ASSSAGAADEKLF
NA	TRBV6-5	ASSSIRGIHRELF
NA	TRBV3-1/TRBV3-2	ASSQGFGGAETQY